This TCR beta chain was observed in a study of blood T cell repertoires in COVID-19. The wider study: The United States, Italy and Spain were the sources of the acute and convalescent COVID-19 samples. The cDNA or gDNA used as material had been derived from T cells, B-cell-depleted T cells, or PBMCs.

The germline gives CDR1 SGHNT, CDR2 YYREEE (reference sequence). This CDR3 is built from 15 residues. V dropped 0 bases and J dropped 5; count of bases not matched to a gene: 4. Repertoires were generated with immunoSEQ multiplex PCR, while TCRdb's copy carries only in-frame clones and drops some. The data contain under 30,000 clones, approximately 92% of them singletons. The specimen was peripheral blood. This sequence was found in a human donor in a cohort sampled during active COVID-19. The V gene is TRBV5-4, the J gene TRBJ2-1, with 8 bases fitting TRBD2. The CDR3 bases are TGTGCCAGCAGCTTGGTAGGGACTAGAGACAATGAGCAGTTCTTC. Translation gives CASSLVGTRDNEQFF.